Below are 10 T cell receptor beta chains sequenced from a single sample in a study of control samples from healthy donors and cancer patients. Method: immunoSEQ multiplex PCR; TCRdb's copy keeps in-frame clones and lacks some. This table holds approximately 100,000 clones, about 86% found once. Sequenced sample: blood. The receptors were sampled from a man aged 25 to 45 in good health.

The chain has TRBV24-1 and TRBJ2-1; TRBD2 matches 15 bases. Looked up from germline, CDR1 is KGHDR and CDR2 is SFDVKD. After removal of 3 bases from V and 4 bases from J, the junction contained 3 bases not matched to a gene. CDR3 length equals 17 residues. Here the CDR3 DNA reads TGTGCCACCAGTGATGGGACTAGCGGGAGGAGATACAATGAGCAGTTCTTC. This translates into CATSDGTSGRRYNEQFF.

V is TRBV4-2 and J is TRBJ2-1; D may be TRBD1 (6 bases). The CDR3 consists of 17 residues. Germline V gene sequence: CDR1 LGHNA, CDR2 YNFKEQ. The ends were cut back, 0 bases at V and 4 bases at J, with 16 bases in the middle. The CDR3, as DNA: TGTGCCAGCAGCCAAGATCCCGGGGCAGGGGTTTACAATGAGCAGTTCTTC. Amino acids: CASSQDPGAGVYNEQFF.

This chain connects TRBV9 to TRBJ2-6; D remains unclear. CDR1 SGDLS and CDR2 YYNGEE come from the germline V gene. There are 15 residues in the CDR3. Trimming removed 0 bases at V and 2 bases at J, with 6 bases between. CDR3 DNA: TGTGCCAGCAGCGTAGTGGGGACTGGGGCCAACGTCCTGACTTTC. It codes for CASSVVGTGANVLTF.

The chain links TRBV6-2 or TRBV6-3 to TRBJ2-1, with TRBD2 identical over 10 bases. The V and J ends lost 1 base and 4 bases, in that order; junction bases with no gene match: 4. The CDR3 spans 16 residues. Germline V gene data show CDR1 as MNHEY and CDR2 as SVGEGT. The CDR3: CASSYFPAGGYNEQFF. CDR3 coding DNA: TGTGCCAGCAGTTACTTCCCAGCGGGAGGGTACAATGAGCAGTTCTTC.

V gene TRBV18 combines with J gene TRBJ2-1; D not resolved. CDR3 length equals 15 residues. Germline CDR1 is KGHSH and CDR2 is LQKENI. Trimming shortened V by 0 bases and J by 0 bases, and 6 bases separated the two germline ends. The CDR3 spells CASSPPQSSYNEQFF. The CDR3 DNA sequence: TGTGCCAGCTCACCACCGCAGAGCTCCTACAATGAGCAGTTCTTC.

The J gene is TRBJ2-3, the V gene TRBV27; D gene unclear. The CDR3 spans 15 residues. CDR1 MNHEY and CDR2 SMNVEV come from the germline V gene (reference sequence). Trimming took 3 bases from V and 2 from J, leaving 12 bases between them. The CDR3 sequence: CASSFIDTFTDTQYF. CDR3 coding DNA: TGTGCCAGCAGTTTCATAGACACATTCACAGATACGCAGTATTTT.

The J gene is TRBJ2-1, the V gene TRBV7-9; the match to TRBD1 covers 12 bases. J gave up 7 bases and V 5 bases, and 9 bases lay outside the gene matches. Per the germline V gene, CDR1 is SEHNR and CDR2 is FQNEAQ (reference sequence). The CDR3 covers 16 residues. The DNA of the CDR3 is TGTGCCAGCAGCCTTCGGGACAGGGGGCGCTATAATGAGCAGTTCTTC. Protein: CASSLRDRGRYNEQFF.

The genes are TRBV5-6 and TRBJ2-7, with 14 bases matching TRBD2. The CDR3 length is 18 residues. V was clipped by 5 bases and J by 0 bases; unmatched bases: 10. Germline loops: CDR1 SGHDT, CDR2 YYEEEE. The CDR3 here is CASSYSGLAGATSYEQYF. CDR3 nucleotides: TGTGCCAGCAGTTACTCGGGACTAGCGGGGGCGACCTCCTACGAGCAGTACTTC.

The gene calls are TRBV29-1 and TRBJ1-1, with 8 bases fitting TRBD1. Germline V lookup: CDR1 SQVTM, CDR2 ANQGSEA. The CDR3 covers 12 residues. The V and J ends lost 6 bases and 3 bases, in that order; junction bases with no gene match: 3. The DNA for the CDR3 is TGCAGCGTACTGACAGGGGACACTGAAGCTTTCTTT. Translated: CSVLTGDTEAFF.

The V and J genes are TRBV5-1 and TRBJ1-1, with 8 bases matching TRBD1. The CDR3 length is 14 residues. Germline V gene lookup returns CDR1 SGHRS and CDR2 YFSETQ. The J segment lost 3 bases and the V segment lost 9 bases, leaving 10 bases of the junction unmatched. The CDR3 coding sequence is TGCGCCACCTCGCCGGCAGGGGGCTACACTGAAGCTTTCTTT. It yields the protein CATSPAGGYTEAFF.